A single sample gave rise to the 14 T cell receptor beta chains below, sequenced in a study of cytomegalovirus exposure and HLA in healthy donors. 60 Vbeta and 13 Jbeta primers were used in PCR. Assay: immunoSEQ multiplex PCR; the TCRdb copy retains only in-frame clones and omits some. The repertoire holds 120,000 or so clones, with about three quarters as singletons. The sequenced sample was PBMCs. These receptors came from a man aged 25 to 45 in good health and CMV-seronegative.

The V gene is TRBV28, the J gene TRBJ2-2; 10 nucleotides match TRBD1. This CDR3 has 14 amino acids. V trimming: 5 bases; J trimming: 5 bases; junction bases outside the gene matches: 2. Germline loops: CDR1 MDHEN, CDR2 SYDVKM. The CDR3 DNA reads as TGTGCCAGCAGTCCGGACAGGGGGACCGGGGAGCTGTTTTTT. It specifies CASSPDRGTGELFF.

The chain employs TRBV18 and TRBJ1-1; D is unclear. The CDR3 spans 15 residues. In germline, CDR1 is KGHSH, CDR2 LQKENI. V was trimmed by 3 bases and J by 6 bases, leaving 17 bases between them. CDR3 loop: CASSPRRVGEAEAFF. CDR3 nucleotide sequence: TGTGCCAGCTCACCTCGCCGGGTCGGAGAGGCTGAAGCTTTCTTT.

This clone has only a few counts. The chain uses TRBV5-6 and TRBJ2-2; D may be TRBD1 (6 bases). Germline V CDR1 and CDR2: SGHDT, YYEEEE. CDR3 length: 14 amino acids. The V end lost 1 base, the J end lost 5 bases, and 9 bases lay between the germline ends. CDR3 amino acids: CASSLTGITGELFF. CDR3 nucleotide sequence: TGTGCCAGCAGCTTGACAGGGATTACCGGGGAGCTGTTTTTT.

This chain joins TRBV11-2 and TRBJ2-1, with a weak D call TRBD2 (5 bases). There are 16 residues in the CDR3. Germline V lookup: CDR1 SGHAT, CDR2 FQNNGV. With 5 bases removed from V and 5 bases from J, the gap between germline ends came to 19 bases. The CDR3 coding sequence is TGTGCCAGCAGCCCCAGGCTAGCCTTCGGGGACAATGAGCAGTTCTTC. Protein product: CASSPRLAFGDNEQFF.

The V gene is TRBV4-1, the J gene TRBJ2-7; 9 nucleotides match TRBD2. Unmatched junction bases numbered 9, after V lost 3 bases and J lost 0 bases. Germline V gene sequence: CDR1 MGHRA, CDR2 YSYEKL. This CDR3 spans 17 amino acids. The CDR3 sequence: CASSQVGGSGGSYEQYF. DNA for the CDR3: TGCGCCAGCAGCCAGGTAGGGGGTAGCGGGGGCTCCTACGAGCAGTACTTC.

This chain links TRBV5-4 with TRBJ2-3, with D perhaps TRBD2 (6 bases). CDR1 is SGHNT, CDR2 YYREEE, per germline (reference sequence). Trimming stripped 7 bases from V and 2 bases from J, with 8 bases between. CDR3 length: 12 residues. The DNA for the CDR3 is TGTGCCAGCGCGGGGAACACAGATACGCAGTATTTT. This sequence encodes CASAGNTDTQYF.

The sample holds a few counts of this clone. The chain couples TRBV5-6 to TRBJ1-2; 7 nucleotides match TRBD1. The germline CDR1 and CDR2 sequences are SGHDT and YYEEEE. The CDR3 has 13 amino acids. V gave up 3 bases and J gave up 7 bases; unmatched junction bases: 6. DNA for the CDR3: TGTGCCAGCAGCTCCGACAGGGAGTCTGGCTACACCTTC. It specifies CASSSDRESGYTF. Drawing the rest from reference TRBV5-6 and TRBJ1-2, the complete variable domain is DAGVTQSPTHLIKTRGQQVTLRCSPKSGHDTVSWYQQALGQGPQFIFQYYEEEERQRGNFPDRFSGHQFPNYSSELNVNALLLGDSALYLCASSSDRESGYTFGSGTRLTVV.

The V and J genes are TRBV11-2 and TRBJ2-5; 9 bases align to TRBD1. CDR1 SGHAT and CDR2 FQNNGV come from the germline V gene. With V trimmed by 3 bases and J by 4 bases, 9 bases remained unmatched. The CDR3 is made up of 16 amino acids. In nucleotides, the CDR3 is TGTGCCAGCAGCTTGTATGCCGGGACAGGGACAGAGACCCAGTACTTC. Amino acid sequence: CASSLYAGTGTETQYF.

Here the CDR3 DNA reads TGTGCCAGCAGCGATCTTCTAGGGGCAGGGTACCAAGAGACCCAGTACTTC. Translating it yields CASSDLLGAGYQETQYF. The chain links TRBV9 to TRBJ2-5; TRBD1 is a possible D gene (5 bases). With 3 bases removed from V and 0 bases from J, the gap between germline ends came to 18 bases. The CDR3 consists of 17 residues. Germline V lookup: CDR1 SGDLS, CDR2 YYNGEE.

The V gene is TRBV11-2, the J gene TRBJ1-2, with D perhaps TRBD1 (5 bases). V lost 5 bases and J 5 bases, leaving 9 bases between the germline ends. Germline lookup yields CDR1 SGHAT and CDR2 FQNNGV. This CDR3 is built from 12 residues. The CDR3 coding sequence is TGTGCCAGCAGCCCCGGGGGATATGGCTACACCTTC. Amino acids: CASSPGGYGYTF.

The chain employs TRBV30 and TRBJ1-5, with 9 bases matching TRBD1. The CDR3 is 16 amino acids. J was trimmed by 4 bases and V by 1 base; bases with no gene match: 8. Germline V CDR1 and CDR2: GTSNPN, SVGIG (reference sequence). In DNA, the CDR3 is TGTGCCTGGAGTGAGATCCGGGACAGGGCAAATCAGCCCCAGCATTTT. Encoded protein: CAWSEIRDRANQPQHF.

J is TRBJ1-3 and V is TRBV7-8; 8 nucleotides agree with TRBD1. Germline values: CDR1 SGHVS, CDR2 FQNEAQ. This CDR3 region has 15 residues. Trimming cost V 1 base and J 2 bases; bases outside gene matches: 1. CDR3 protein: CASSLGQGTGNTIYF. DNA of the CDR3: TGTGCCAGCAGCTTAGGACAGGGGACTGGAAACACCATATATTTT.

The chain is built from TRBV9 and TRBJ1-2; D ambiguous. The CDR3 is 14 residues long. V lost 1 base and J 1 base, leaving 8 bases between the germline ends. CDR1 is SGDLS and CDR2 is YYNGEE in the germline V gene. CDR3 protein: CASSVLGSNYGYTF. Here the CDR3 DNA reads TGTGCCAGCAGCGTACTCGGGAGTAACTATGGCTACACCTTC.

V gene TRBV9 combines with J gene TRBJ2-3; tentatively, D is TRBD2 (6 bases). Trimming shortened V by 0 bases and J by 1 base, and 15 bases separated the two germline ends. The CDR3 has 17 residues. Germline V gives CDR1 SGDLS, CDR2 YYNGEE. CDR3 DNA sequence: TGTGCCAGCAGCGTAGCTACGGGGCGGGACGGCACAGATACGCAGTATTTT. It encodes CASSVATGRDGTDTQYF.